Presented here are 26 T cell receptor beta chains from one specimen sequenced in a study of cytomegalovirus exposure and HLA in healthy donors. PCR used 60 Vbeta primers and 13 Jbeta primers. Sequencing used immunoSEQ multiplex PCR; TCRdb keeps in-frame clones, though not all of them. The sample records about 170,000 clones, almost 75% being singletons. The sequencing input was PBMCs. The source of these receptors is a woman aged 18-29 years in good health and CMV-seropositive.

The chain couples TRBV12-5 to TRBJ1-4; D not certain. Germline assignment: CDR1 LGHNT and CDR2 FRNRAP. V was clipped by 6 bases and J by 8 bases, with 16 bases between them. The CDR3 runs 14 residues. Here the CDR3 DNA reads TGTGCTAGTGGGATGACCCAACAACTAGAAAAACTGTTTTTT. The encoded protein is CASGMTQQLEKLFF.

The genes are TRBV4-2 and TRBJ2-5; 10 nucleotides line up with TRBD2. V dropped 4 bases and J dropped 2; count of bases not matched to a gene: 13. The CDR3 consists of 18 residues. Germline-derived CDR1 and CDR2 are LGHNA and YNFKEQ. CDR3 loop: CASSLERGGSRSQETQYF. The CDR3 bases are TGTGCCAGCAGCCTTGAGCGGGGGGGCTCCAGAAGTCAAGAGACCCAGTACTTC.

The V call is TRBV28, the J call TRBJ1-2; D is perhaps TRBD1 (6 bases). V shed 2 bases and J shed 4 bases, with 17 bases lying between them. CDR1 is MDHEN and CDR2 is SYDVKM in the germline V gene. The CDR3 loop spans 16 amino acids. The CDR3 loop reads CASSLRGGASGYGYTF. As DNA, the CDR3 is TGTGCCAGCAGTTTAAGGGGGGGCGCTTCGGGCTATGGCTACACCTTC.

In this sample, this clone turned up a few times. The chain combines TRBV18 with TRBJ2-7, with 11 positions matching TRBD2. From germline, CDR1 is KGHSH and CDR2 LQKENI. The CDR3 covers 14 residues. V shed 5 bases, J shed 6 bases, and the junction held 6 bases outside the gene matches. The CDR3 loop is CASSVSGGACEQYF. The CDR3, as DNA: TGTGCCAGCTCAGTTAGCGGGGGGGCTTGCGAGCAGTACTTC.

The chain combines TRBV5-8 with TRBJ1-2; D perhaps matches TRBD1 (5 bases). Germline values: CDR1 SGHTS, CDR2 YDEGEE. This CDR3 is built from 14 residues. V dropped 4 bases and J dropped 6 bases, with 16 bases sitting between them. The CDR3 reads CASSLLGRNNGYTF. CDR3 DNA sequence: TGTGCCAGCAGCCTGTTGGGGCGGAACAATGGCTACACCTTC.

The chain combines TRBV4-2 with TRBJ1-5; TRBD1 matches at 9 bases. The junction had 10 bases not matched to a gene; V was cut back by 1 base and J by 0 bases. There are 19 residues in the CDR3. The germline gives CDR1 LGHNA, CDR2 YNFKEQ. CDR3 loop: CASSQGKRTGVYSNQPQHF. CDR3 nucleotides: TGTGCCAGCAGCCAAGGAAAACGGACAGGGGTTTATAGCAATCAGCCCCAGCATTTT.

The rearrangement joins TRBV7-3 to TRBJ2-3, with 7 bases lining up with TRBD2. The V and J ends lost 3 bases and 12 bases, in that order; junction bases with no gene match: 21. The CDR3 is 17 amino acids. Germline CDR1 SGHTA, CDR2 FQGTGA. CDR3 residues: CASSLMGGQEGVGTQYF. For the CDR3, the DNA is TGTGCCAGCAGCTTGATGGGAGGGCAGGAGGGAGTAGGCACTCAGTATTTT.

This chain links TRBV4-1 with TRBJ2-5; TRBD1 agrees at 8 bases. The length of the CDR3 is 17 residues. Unmatched junction bases numbered 7, after V lost 0 bases and J lost 1 base. Per the germline V gene, CDR1 is MGHRA and CDR2 is YSYEKL. CDR3 amino acids: CASSQDGGTGGQETQYF. CDR3 nucleotide sequence: TGCGCCAGCAGCCAAGACGGGGGTACAGGGGGCCAAGAGACCCAGTACTTC.

V and J are TRBV6-5 and TRBJ1-5, with D possibly being TRBD1 (6 bases). The CDR3 runs 15 residues. The V end was cut by 7 bases, the J end by 4 bases, with 17 bases between. Germline CDR1 reads MNHEY; CDR2 reads SVGAGI. The CDR3 protein is CASTFRQVPNQPQHF. Here the CDR3 DNA reads TGTGCCAGCACCTTTAGACAGGTCCCAAATCAGCCCCAGCATTTT.

Worth noting for this clone: Other DNA sequences of this sample code for an identical CDR3. J is TRBJ1-2 and V is TRBV7-8; D possibly corresponds to TRBD1 (5 bases). The germline V and J ends were trimmed by 3 bases and 5 bases, with 16 bases remaining between them. The CDR3 is 15 residues long. Germline CDR1 SGHVS, CDR2 FQNEAQ. CDR3 in amino acids: CASSLGAQGLYGYTF. The CDR3 bases are TGTGCCAGCAGCTTGGGCGCCCAGGGTCTATATGGCTACACCTTC.

This clone was recorded a few times. In DNA form, the CDR3 reads TGTGCCAGCAGTGACTCGACAGGGAACTATGGCTACACCTTC. This codes for CASSDSTGNYGYTF. The chain couples TRBV6-4 to TRBJ1-2; 7 bases are shared with TRBD1. The CDR3 runs 14 residues. V was clipped by 0 bases and J by 2 bases; unmatched bases: 0. The germline V gene has CDR1 MRHNA and CDR2 SNTAGT.

This clone was counted once. The chain links TRBV30 to TRBJ2-7; 8 bases map to TRBD1. Germline trimming cut 8 bases from V and 3 bases from J; bases unmatched to any gene: 6. CDR3 length: 12 residues. Germline assignment: CDR1 GTSNPN and CDR2 SVGIG (reference sequence). CDR3 loop: CAETGVGYEQYF. In DNA, the CDR3 is TGTGCCGAGACAGGGGTTGGCTACGAGCAGTACTTC.

The genes are TRBV10-3 and TRBJ1-5; tentative D call: TRBD1 (6 bases). Trimming took off 2 bases at V and 2 bases at J, with 16 bases between the two ends. The CDR3 runs 17 residues. The germline CDR1 and CDR2 sequences are ENHRY and SYGVKD. The CDR3 DNA sequence: TGTGCCATCAGTGAGCCTAGCGGGGGCGTTGGCAATCAGCCCCAGCATTTT. Translated: CAISEPSGGVGNQPQHF.

This clone was picked up a small number of times. V gene TRBV5-4 combines with J gene TRBJ2-7; D remains unclear. V lost 0 bases to trimming and J lost 4 bases, with 14 bases between them. Germline V gene lookup returns CDR1 SGHNT and CDR2 YYREEE (reference sequence). This CDR3 has 15 residues. The CDR3 nucleotides read TGTGCCAGCAGCTTGGCCGGTGAACAGCCATACGAGCAGTACTTC. Protein: CASSLAGEQPYEQYF.

This chain joins TRBV6-6 and TRBJ2-5; D is perhaps TRBD1 (6 bases). This CDR3 is built from 14 residues. Germline assignment: CDR1 MNHNY and CDR2 SVGAGI (reference sequence). V was clipped by 6 bases and J by 2 bases, with 13 bases between them. CDR3 bases: TGTGCCAGCAGCCCTGGGACACCACAAGAGACCCAGTACTTC. Its protein product is CASSPGTPQETQYF.

The V gene is TRBV6-5, the J gene TRBJ1-5; no definite D call. CDR1 and CDR2 from the germline V gene are MNHEY and SVGAGI. There are 10 residues in the CDR3. Trimming removed 10 bases at V and 7 bases at J, with 8 bases between. The CDR3 sequence: CATQVQPQHF. The CDR3 DNA is TGTGCCACCCAGGTACAGCCCCAGCATTTT.

This sequence joins TRBV5-5 and TRBJ1-1; D unresolved. Trimming removed 2 bases at V and 3 bases at J, with 11 bases between. The CDR3 consists of 14 residues. Germline V lookup: CDR1 SGHKS, CDR2 YYEKEE (reference sequence). For the CDR3, the DNA is TGTGCCAGCAGCTTAGATCTGGCAGACACTGAAGCTTTCTTT. Protein product: CASSLDLADTEAFF.

The rearrangement links TRBV27 to TRBJ2-3; perhaps TRBD1 as D (6 bases). Germline V lookup: CDR1 MNHEY, CDR2 SMNVEV (reference sequence). V lost 5 bases and J 4 bases, leaving 19 bases between the germline ends. CDR3 length equals 16 residues. CDR3 DNA sequence: TGTGCCAGCAGTCCGGGACATTCCGCAACTGCAGATACGCAGTATTTT. Its protein is CASSPGHSATADTQYF.

The rearrangement joins TRBV5-6 to TRBJ2-5, with D perhaps matching TRBD2 (5 bases). The DNA end is a closer match to TRBJ2-7, so the J assignment may be wrong. This CDR3 spans 13 amino acids. Germline V gene data show CDR1 as SGHDT and CDR2 as YYEEEE. CDR3 sequence (DNA): TGTGCCAGCAACGGGGAGTCCGCCTACGAGCAGTACTTC. It translates to CASNGESAYEQYF.

In the case of this clone: A read error may produce the germline difference seen at one junction end. The chain carries TRBV7-9 and TRBJ2-7, with a tentative D call TRBD1 (6 bases). Looked up from germline, CDR1 is SEHNR and CDR2 is FQNEAQ (reference sequence). The CDR3 runs to 12 residues. CDR3 coding DNA: TGTTCCAGCAGCAAAGGGGGTTACGAGCAGTACTTC. It codes for CSSSKGGYEQYF.

The V call is TRBV6-1, the J call TRBJ2-3; 15 positions match TRBD2. The CDR3 consists of 16 residues. CDR1 is MNHNS and CDR2 is SASEGT in the germline V gene. The junction had 5 bases not matched to a gene; V was cut back by 3 bases and J by 7 bases. CDR3 nucleotide sequence: TGTGCCAGCAGTGACAGGACTAGCGGGGGGGCCTATACGCAGTATTTT. Translation gives CASSDRTSGGAYTQYF.

This clone ranks as medium-sized. The rearrangement links TRBV7-2 to TRBJ1-3; 8 nucleotides match TRBD1. Trimming took 1 base from V and 6 from J; bases not matched to a gene: 8. CDR1 and CDR2 (germline): SGHTA, FQGNSA. This CDR3 spans 16 amino acids. As DNA, the CDR3 is TGTGCCAGCAGCTTAGAGGTCAGGGGGCGCGAAAACACCATATATTTT. Its protein product is CASSLEVRGRENTIYF. Based on the CDR3 plus reference TRBV7-2 and TRBJ1-3, the full variable domain is GAGVSQSPSNKVTEKGKDVELRCDPISGHTALYWYRQSLGQGLEFLIYFQGNSAPDKSGLPSDRFSAERTGGSVSTLTIQRTQQEDSAVYLCASSLEVRGRENTIYFGEGSWLTVV.

This chain connects TRBV19 to TRBJ1-6; no clear D. The CDR3 length is 16 residues. Germline V gene data show CDR1 as LNHDA and CDR2 as SQIVND (reference sequence). The V end was cut by 2 bases, the J end by 6 bases, with 14 bases between. CDR3 DNA: TGTGCCAGTAGTATATCAGGAGGCCGGGCTAATTCACCCCTCCACTTT. Translation: CASSISGGRANSPLHF. The variable domain in full, completed from reference TRBV19 and TRBJ1-6, reads DGGITQSPKYLFRKEGQNVTLSCEQNLNHDAMYWYRQDPGQGLRLIYYSQIVNDFQKGDIAEGYSVSREKKESFPLTVTSAQKNPTAFYLCASSISGGRANSPLHFGNGTRLTVT.

CDR3 protein: CASSLGGNTEAFF. CDR3 sequence (DNA): TGTGCCAGCAGCCTGGGGGGGAACACTGAAGCTTTCTTT. V gene TRBV4-2 combines with J gene TRBJ1-1, with a possible D match to TRBD1 (5 bases). Trimming took off 4 bases at V and 1 base at J, with 7 bases between the two ends. In germline, CDR1 is LGHNA, CDR2 YNFKEQ. The CDR3 length is 13 residues.

On this clone itself: A junction end diverges from the germline sequence, so it may reflect a read error. The genes are TRBV30 and TRBJ2-7, with 7 positions matching TRBD1. The CDR3 covers 14 residues. Germline V gene data show CDR1 as GTSNPN and CDR2 as SVGIG (reference sequence). The CDR3 DNA reads as TGTGCCTGGCAAACCCGACAGGGACAGCGAGCCCCTTTCTTC. It encodes CAWQTRQGQRAPFF.

This chain links TRBV7-2 with TRBJ1-2; D might be TRBD1 (6 bases). The germline gives CDR1 SGHTA, CDR2 FQGNSA. Trimming cost V 5 bases and J 2 bases, with 9 bases left between them. This CDR3 spans 13 amino acids. For the CDR3, the DNA is TGTGCCAGCAGCCGGGACAAAAACTATGGCTACACCTTC. It specifies CASSRDKNYGYTF.